This T cell receptor beta chain was recovered during a study of cytomegalovirus exposure and HLA in healthy donors (dated by TCRdb to the late 2010s). Regarding the complete study: In an earlier analysis of 587 of the donors, around 300 Gb of sequence data and some 100 million unique TCR beta sequences from roughly 200 million T cells were reported. Roughly 300 gigabases of sequencing data and 70 million to 100 million unique TCR sequences made up an early release that covered approximately 700 HLA-typed donors. Among the approximately 400 genotyped donors, 81% belonged to the genetic ancestry cluster associated with self-reported Caucasian donors. The study was designed to test whether signatures of past pathogen exposure could be identified by cataloging public T cell receptors. The study used immunosequencing to profile the T cell repertoires of approximately 650 subjects and linked those repertoires to cytomegalovirus serostatus. In addition to the first cohort of hundreds of subjects, a separate validation cohort of 120 different subjects was used. The study combined high-throughput TCR immunosequencing, statistical association of individual TCRs with disease status, and machine learning to predict cytomegalovirus infection status. In a later analysis, previously published TCR beta repertoires from 670 or so donors were re-analyzed and high-resolution HLA genotyping was added so that TCR occurrence patterns could be studied. The later analysis used no new phenotypic data to find candidate immune exposures, relying instead on TCR beta sequences and their occurrence across donors. An earlier analysis of roughly 580 of the donors used high-throughput TCR beta sequencing to judge whether each TCR beta V gene segment behaved as functional or pseudogenic. Alongside the repertoire data, information on donor age, sex, ethnicity and CMV serostatus was compiled. A later genetic analysis used genome-wide SNP genotypes for about 65% of the 666 donors, treating that subset as a discovery cohort. All discovery cohort repertoires had been generated on a single sequencing platform. Class I and class II HLA loci were covered by the typing at four-digit resolution. Typing coverage varied by locus: roughly 629-630 donors for A, B, C, DRB1 and DQB1; more than 500 for DQA1; 606 for DPA1; some 470 for DPB1. A handful of DR-DQ haplotypes were handled as single units for association and clustering because linkage in the cohort was strong. Across about 370 genotyped donors of the cohort, an average of about 220,000 unique TCR beta nucleotide sequences per donor were sequenced, and 15% to 20% of those sequences were non-productive.

The germline V gene (reference sequence) yields LNHNV for CDR1 and YYDKDF for CDR2. From the cysteine through the phenylalanine, the CDR3 covers 13 amino acids. The only DNA kept is the CDR3, 39 bases in frame from the first base. V loses 1 base, J loses 8 bases, and the germline ends lie 9 bases apart. The cohort was made up of 666 healthy bone marrow donors. At the time of sampling, every cohort member was nominally healthy, though immune exposures that went unrecorded were likely present. The donor was CMV seronegative and belonged to the group of 380 or so seronegative cohort members. Each donor provided a peripheral blood sample, and peripheral blood mononuclear cells were used for TCR beta sequencing. Genomic DNA was extracted from the blood cell samples with the Qiagen DNeasy Blood Extraction Kit. Receptor amplification or capture employed the immunoSEQ multiplex PCR assay. A mixture of 60 forward primers for TCR Vbeta segments and 13 reverse primers for TCR Jbeta segments was used in the multiplex PCR. A multiplex PCR assay on genomic DNA amplified the CDR3 region of rearranged TCR beta genes. The amplified TCR beta libraries were sequenced on the Illumina HiSeq System as 87-base-pair reads. The source study handled its data this way. In a later analysis, around 80 million unique TCR beta chains were counted across the 690 or so repertoires, and some 10 million of these chains were shared by at least two donors. A nearest-neighbor algorithm error-corrected the raw reads and collapsed the reads into unique sequences, merging closely related sequences to remove PCR and sequencing errors. V, D and J gene segments were assigned by aligning CDR3 sequences to IMGT reference sequences. For a sequence to be retained, at least a six-nucleotide match to both a V gene segment and a J gene segment was required. A rearrangement was called productive if the CDR3 had no stop codons and remained in frame with V and J, and every other rearrangement was called non-productive. Following IMGT convention, CDR3 was defined as the stretch from the second conserved V-encoded cysteine up to the conserved J-encoded phenylalanine. The earlier analysis of about 610 of the donors excluded sequences that lacked an unambiguous match to a single V gene segment. An earlier analysis of fewer than 650 of the donors classified V segments as functional when productive rearrangements were above 56.7% and as segregating when the standard deviation between donors was above 5%. A statistical classification framework was built for diagnosing cytomegalovirus status from the catalog of TCR beta chain sequences. V and J gene assignment, in a later analysis, came from comparing TCR nucleotide sequences with IMGT/GENE-DB human TR gene sequences. Using the TCRdist pipeline, a later analysis assigned CDR3 sequences along with most-parsimonious VDJ recombination scenarios. In a later analysis, every TCR beta chain was defined by the combination of its CDR3 amino acid sequence and its V-gene family, and reads without a unique V-gene family were dropped. As a way to deal with suspected cross-contamination and a sequencing artifact, a later analysis dropped hundreds of nucleotide sequences that were highly shared and had low generation probability. For each public chain, a later analysis derived a clonal expansion index from normalized ranks of inferred template counts within each repertoire. In a later analysis, generation probabilities were computed with a VDJ recombination model fitted to out-of-frame rearrangements, and the resulting probabilities were checked against IGoR. In a later analysis, TCR-TCR, TCR-HLA and TCR-CMV co-occurrence was scored with hypergeometric tests, and a repertoire-size bias correction was applied to TCR pairs. To estimate false discovery rates, a later analysis permuted the HLA or CMV assignments 20 times. A later analysis grouped co-occurring TCRs with DBSCAN, adding TCRdist sequence similarity when clustering within HLA-allele-positive subsets. Repertoires with fewer than 30,000 or more than 120,000 public chains were left out of co-occurrence clustering, as were several repertoires with anomalous nucleotide sharing. TCRdb carries this immuneACCESS record with in-frame sequences only. Its versions omit some clonotypes, under half of them owing to an unresolved V gene in the studies checked, with the rest unexplained. V, J and clone size are those of that table, while D and trimming were read from the DNA. The sample yields over 150,000 clones; roughly 80% were counted once. Approximately 1.5% of the sample is held by the ten biggest clonotypes.

To note about this clone: Its antigen specificity is not known. No base quality values were provided; no much bigger clone lies one nucleotide off.

On the study overall, not on this receptor specifically: In this cohort, only TCR beta chains were sequenced, and detectable features were limited by the absence of alpha or paired-chain data. A later analysis found that TCR association rates varied across HLA loci, with DRB1 alleles showing the most associated TCRs and HLA-C alleles the fewest. Specific HLA alleles were associated with roughly 16,000 TCR beta sequences at a false discovery rate of 0.05 in a later analysis. Because HLA typing was missing for some donors at each locus, association tests included only the typed subset. When HLA alleles, especially DR and DQ, strongly co-occurred, attributing TCR associations to individual alleles was difficult. Because counts were too low, roughly 18 rarely observed V segments, including chromosome 9 orphons, were left out of the earlier analysis of approximately 500 of the donors. A few of the identified cytomegalovirus-associated TCR beta chains were confirmed in vitro to be specific for cytomegalovirus antigens. A further reported finding was that TCR beta sequences accurately predicted the HLA-A and HLA-B alleles for most subjects in the first cohort. Across donors, most TCR sequences were observed very rarely, whereas some public TCRs were present in many individuals. It was suggested by the authors that the approach could potentially be generalized to other disease states and immunological phenotypes. A cluster of highly shared sequence variants was judged likely to be a technical artifact of the sequencing pipeline. According to a later analysis, most CMV-associated TCR beta chains appeared to be HLA-restricted, and the HLA associations seemed to be driven largely by CMV exposure. Some IMGT-functional V segments, including TRBV6-2 and TRBV6-3, could not be distinguished by the 87-base-pair reads and were therefore excluded. The presence/absence analyses assumed that sequencing depth was roughly uniform across donors, and that assumption may not be true. In a later analysis, several top co-occurrence clusters were reported to appear linked to parvovirus B19, influenza, CMV and Epstein-Barr virus. Compared with the 666-donor mean, donors in an Asian-associated ancestry cluster had fewer N-insertions in productive TCRs, according to a later genetic analysis. Broadly in line with IMGT annotations, most TCR beta V segments showed up in productive rearrangements about 90% or about 30% of the time in an earlier analysis of 450 to 600 of the donors. In a later analysis, HLA-associated TCR beta chains showed more clonal expansion and lower generation probabilities than non-associated chains that were equally common. Correlated functional status among segregating V segments might be attributable to linkage disequilibrium, but an unknown experimental factor could not be ruled out. In both the original and validation cohorts, the classifier was reported to diagnose cytomegalovirus status with high specificity and sensitivity. V-gene and J-gene trimming of TCR beta chains was associated with a missense DCLRE1C variant in a later genetic analysis, and the association was replicated in an independent cohort. The only immune exposure information available for the cohort was CMV serostatus. A total of some 180 TCR beta chains were listed by the study as associated with cytomegalovirus.

The TCR comes from a woman aged 18-29 years in good health and CMV-seronegative. The sequenced material came from PBMCs. The chain was built from TRBV15 and TRBJ2-1; TRBD2 might be the D gene, on 5 matching bases. This receptor has the CDR3 CATSRGGLDEQFF. The sequenced DNA: TGTGCCACCAGCAGAGGAGGGTTGGATGAGCAGTTCTTC.